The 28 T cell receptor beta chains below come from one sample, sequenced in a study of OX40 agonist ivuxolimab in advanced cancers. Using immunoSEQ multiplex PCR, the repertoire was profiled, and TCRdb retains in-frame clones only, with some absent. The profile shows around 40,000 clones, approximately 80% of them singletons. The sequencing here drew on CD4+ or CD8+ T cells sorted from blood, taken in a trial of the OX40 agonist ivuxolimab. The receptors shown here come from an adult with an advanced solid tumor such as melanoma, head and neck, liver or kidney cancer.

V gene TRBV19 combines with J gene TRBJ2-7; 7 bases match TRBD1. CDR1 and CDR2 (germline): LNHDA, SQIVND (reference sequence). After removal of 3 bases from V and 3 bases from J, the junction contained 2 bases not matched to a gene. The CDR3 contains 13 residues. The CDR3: CASSIDRVYEQYF. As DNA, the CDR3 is TGTGCCAGTAGTATCGACAGGGTCTACGAGCAGTACTTC. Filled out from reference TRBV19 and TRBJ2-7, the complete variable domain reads DGGITQSPKYLFRKEGQNVTLSCEQNLNHDAMYWYRQDPGQGLRLIYYSQIVNDFQKGDIAEGYSVSREKKESFPLTVTSAQKNPTAFYLCASSIDRVYEQYFGPGTRLTVT.

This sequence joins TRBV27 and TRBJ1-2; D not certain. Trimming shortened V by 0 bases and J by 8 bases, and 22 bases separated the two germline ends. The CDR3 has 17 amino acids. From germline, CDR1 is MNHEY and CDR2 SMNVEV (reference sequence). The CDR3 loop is CASSLSNPVLSAVGYTF. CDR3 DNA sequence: TGTGCCAGCAGTTTATCGAATCCGGTACTTAGCGCGGTAGGCTACACCTTC.

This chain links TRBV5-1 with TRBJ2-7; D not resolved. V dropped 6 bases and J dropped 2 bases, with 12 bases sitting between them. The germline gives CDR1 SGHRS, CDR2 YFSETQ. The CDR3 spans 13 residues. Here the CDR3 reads CASTLDVAYEQYF. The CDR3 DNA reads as TGCGCCAGCACGCTTGACGTTGCCTACGAGCAGTACTTC.

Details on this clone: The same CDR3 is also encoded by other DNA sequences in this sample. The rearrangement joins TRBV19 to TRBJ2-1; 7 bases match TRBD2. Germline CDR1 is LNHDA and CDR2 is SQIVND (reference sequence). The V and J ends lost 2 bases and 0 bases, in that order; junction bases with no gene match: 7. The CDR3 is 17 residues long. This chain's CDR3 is CASSITSGDLSYNEQFF. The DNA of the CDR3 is TGTGCCAGTAGTATAACCAGCGGGGACCTCTCCTACAATGAGCAGTTCTTC.

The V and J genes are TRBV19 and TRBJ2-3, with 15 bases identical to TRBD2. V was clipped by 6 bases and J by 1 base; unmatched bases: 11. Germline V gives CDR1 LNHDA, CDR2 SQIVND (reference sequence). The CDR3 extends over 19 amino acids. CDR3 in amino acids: CASRKGTSGGPGGTDTQYF. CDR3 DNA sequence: TGTGCCAGTAGGAAAGGGACTAGCGGGGGGCCAGGAGGCACAGATACGCAGTATTTT.

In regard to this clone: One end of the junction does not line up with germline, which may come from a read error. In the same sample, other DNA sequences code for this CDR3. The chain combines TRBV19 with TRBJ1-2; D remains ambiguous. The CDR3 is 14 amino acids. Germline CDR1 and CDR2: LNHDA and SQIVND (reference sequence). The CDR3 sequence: CASSIVSMGYGYTF. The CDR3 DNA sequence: TGTGCCAGCAGTATAGTATCGATGGGCTACGGCTACACCTTC.

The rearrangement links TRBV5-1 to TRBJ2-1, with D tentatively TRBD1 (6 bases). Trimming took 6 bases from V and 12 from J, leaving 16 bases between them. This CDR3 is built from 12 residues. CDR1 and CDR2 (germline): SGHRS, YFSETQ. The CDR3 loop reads CASTTKQGTQFF. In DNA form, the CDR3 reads TGCGCCAGCACTACGAAACAGGGTACGCAGTTCTTC. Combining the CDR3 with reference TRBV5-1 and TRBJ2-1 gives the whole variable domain KAGVTQTPRYLIKTRGQQVTLSCSPISGHRSVSWYQQTPGQGLQFLFEYFSETQRNKGNFPGRFSGRQFSNSRSEMNVSTLELGDSALYLCASTTKQGTQFFGPGTRLTVL.

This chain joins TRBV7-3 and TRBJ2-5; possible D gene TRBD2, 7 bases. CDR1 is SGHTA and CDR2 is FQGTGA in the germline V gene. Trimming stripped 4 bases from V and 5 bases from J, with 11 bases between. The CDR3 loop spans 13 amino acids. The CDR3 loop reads CASSSSGGETQYF. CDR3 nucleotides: TGTGCCAGCAGCTCCTCGGGGGGCGAGACCCAGTACTTC.

The CDR3 DNA reads TGTGCCAGCAGTTTTTCCCTACTAGGCTCCTACGAGCAGTACTTC. Amino acids: CASSFSLLGSYEQYF. This chain joins TRBV5-6 and TRBJ2-5, with a tentative D call TRBD2 (5 bases). The end of the DNA is better explained by TRBJ2-7, so the J call may be wrong. CDR1 and CDR2 (germline): SGHDT, YYEEEE. The CDR3 sequence is 15 residues long.

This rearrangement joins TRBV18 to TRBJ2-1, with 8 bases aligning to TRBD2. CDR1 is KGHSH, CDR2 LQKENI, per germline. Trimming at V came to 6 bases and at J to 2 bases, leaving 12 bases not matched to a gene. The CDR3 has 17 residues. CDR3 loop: CASSKTGGRSTYNEQFF. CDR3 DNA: TGTGCCAGCTCGAAGACGGGAGGGAGAAGCACCTACAATGAGCAGTTCTTC.

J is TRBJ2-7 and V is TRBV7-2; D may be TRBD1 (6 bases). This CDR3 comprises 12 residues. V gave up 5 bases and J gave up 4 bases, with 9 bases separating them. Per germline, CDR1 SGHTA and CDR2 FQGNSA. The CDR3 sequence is CASSITGYEQYF. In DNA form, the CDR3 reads TGTGCCAGCAGCATTACAGGGTACGAGCAGTACTTC.

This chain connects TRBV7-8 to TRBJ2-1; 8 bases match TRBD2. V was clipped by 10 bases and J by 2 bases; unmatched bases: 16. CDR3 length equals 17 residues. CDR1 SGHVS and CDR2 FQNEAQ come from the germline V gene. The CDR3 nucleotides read TGTGCCATCCAGCCTAGCGGGCCCTCAGACGCCTACAATGAGCAGTTCTTC. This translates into CAIQPSGPSDAYNEQFF.

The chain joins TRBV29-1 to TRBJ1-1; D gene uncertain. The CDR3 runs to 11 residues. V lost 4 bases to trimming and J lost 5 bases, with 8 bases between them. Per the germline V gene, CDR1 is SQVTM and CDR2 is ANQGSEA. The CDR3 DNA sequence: TGCAGCGTTGGGGCAGAAACTGAAGCTTTCTTT. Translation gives CSVGAETEAFF.

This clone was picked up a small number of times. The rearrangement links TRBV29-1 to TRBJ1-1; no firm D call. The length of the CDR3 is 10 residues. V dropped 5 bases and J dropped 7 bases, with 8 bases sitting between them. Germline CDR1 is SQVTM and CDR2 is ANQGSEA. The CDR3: CSVRRVEAFF. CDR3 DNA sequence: TGCAGCGTTAGGCGAGTTGAAGCTTTCTTT.

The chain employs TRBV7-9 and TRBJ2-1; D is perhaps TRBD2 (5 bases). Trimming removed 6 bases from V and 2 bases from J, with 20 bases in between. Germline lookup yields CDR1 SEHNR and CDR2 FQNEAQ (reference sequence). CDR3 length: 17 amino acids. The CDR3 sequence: CASSNTLGSKTYNEQFF. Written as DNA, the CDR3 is TGTGCCAGCAGTAACACGCTTGGGAGTAAAACCTACAATGAGCAGTTCTTC.

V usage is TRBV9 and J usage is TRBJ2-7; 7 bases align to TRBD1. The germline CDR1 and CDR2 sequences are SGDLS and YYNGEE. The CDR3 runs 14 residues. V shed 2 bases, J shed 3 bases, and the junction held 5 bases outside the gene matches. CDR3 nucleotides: TGTGCCAGCAGCGTTCGGGACAGTTTCTACGAGCAGTACTTC. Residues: CASSVRDSFYEQYF.

The CDR3 loop is CASTLWRDGNTIYF. CDR3 DNA: TGTGCCAGCACTCTATGGAGGGACGGAAACACCATATATTTT. V gene TRBV28 combines with J gene TRBJ1-3; TRBD1 is a possible D gene (5 bases). The CDR3 contains 14 residues. The V gene lost 7 bases and the J gene lost 4 bases, with 14 bases spanning the gap. The germline gives CDR1 MDHEN, CDR2 SYDVKM.

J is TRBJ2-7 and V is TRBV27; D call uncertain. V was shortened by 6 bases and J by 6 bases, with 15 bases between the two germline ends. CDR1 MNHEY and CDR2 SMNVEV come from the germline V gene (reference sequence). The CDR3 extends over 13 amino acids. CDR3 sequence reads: CASSPTAPGEQYF. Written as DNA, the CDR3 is TGTGCCAGCAGCCCGACGGCCCCAGGCGAGCAGTACTTC.

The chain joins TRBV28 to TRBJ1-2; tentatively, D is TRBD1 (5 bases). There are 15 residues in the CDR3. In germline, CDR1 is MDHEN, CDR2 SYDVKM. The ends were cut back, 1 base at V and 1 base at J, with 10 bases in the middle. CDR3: CASSLFAGGNYGYTF. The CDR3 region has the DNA TGTGCCAGCAGTTTATTTGCTGGGGGTAACTATGGCTACACCTTC.

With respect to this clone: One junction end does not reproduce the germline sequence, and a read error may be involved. CDR3 DNA sequence: TGTGCCCTCACGGCGGAGGTTTTT. Its protein is CALTAEVF. V is TRBV7-8 and J is TRBJ1-1, with D uncertain. Germline assignment: CDR1 SGHVS and CDR2 FQNEAQ. CDR3 length: 8 residues.

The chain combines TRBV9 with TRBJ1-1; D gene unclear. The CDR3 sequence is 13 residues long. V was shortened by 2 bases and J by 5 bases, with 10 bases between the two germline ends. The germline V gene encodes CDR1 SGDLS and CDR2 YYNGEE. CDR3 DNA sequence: TGTGCCAGCAGCGTTCAGGATGGAACTGAAGCTTTCTTT. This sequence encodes CASSVQDGTEAFF.

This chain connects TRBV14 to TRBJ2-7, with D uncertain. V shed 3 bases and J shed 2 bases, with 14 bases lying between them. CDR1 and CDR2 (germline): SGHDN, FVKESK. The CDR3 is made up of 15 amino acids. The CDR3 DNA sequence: TGTGCCAGCAGCCAGGCGCGGCCCCAGCCCTACGAGCAGTACTTC. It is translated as CASSQARPQPYEQYF.

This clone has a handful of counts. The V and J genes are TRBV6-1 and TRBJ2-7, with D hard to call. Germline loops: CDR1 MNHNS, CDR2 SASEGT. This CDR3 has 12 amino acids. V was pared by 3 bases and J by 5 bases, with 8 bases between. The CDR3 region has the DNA TGTGCCAGCAGTGAGATGGCCCACGAGCAGTACTTC. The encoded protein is CASSEMAHEQYF.

The CDR3 sequence: CASRQGAEAFF. CDR3 bases: TGCGCCAGCCGTCAGGGGGCTGAAGCTTTCTTT. This chain joins TRBV4-1 and TRBJ1-1; TRBD1 agrees at 7 bases. The CDR3 is 11 amino acids. Germline V gives CDR1 MGHRA, CDR2 YSYEKL. The junction had 3 bases not matched to a gene; V was cut back by 8 bases and J by 6 bases.

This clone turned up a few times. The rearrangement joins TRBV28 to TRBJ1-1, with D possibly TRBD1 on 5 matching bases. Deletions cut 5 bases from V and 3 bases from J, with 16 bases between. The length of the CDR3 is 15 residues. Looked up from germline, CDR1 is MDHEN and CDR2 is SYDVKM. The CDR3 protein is CASSAFDRLDTEAFF. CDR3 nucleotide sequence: TGTGCCAGCAGTGCGTTTGACAGATTAGACACTGAAGCTTTCTTT.

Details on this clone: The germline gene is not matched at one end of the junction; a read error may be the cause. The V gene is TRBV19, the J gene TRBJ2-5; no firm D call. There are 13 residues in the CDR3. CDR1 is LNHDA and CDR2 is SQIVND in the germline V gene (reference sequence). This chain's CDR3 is CASTSRDQETQYF. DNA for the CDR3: TGTGCCAGTACGAGCCGAGACCAGGAGACCCAGTACTTC.

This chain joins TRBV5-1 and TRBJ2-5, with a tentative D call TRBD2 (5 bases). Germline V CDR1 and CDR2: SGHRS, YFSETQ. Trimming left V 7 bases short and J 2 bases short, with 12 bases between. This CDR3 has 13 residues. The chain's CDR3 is CASGENYQETQYF. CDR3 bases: TGCGCCAGCGGGGAGAATTATCAAGAGACCCAGTACTTC.

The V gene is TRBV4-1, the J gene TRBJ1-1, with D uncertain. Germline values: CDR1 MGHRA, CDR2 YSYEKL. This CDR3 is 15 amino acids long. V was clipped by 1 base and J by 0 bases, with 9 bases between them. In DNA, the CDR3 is TGCGCCAGCAGCCAAGCCGGGTCCATGAACACTGAAGCTTTCTTT. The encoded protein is CASSQAGSMNTEAFF.